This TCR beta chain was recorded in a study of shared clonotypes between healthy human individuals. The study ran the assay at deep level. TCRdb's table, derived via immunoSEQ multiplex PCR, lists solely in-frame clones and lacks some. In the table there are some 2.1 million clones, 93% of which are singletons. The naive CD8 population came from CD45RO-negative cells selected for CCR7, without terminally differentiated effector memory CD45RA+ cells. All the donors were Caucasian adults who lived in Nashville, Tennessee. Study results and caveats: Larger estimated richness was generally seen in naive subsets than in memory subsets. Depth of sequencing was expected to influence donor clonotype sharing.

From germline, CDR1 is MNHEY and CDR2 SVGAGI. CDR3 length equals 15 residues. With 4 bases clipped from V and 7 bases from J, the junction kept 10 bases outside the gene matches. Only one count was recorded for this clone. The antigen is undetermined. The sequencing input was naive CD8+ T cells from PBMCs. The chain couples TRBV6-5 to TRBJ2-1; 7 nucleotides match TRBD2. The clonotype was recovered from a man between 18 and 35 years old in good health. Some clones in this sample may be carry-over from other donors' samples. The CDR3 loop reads CASSWGRASWNEQFF. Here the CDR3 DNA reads TGTGCCAGCAGTTGGGGGAGGGCCAGTTGGAATGAGCAGTTCTTC.